This T cell receptor (beta chain) emerged from a study of T cells in tuberculosis. Study-wide background: Blood was taken before or within 7 days of anti-tuberculosis therapy. Study conclusions and caveats: Active tuberculosis cases were adults; controls were adolescents. Active tuberculosis TCR-alpha repertoires lay closer to GMM-specific TCRs than IGRA-negative controls, suggesting clonal expansion.

Time point described: new active TB diagnosis, blood taken before or within 7 days of starting treatment. Generated by immunoSEQ multiplex PCR, the TCRdb table keeps only in-frame clones and is missing some. The sample has some 30,000 clones, 90% to 95% seen once; the top ten hold about 6.8%. On this clone: Its specificity is unknown.

V dropped 1 base and J dropped 4 bases, with 17 bases sitting between them. CDR3 length equals 16 residues. Germline lookup yields CDR1 MGHRA and CDR2 YSYEKL. The sample was PBMCs, taken at tuberculosis diagnosis. The chain uses TRBV4-1 and TRBJ2-7; D gene ambiguous. This TCR was recovered from an adult with tuberculosis. The CDR3 region is CASSQVSAAVEYEQYF. The CDR3 coding sequence is TGCGCCAGCAGCCAAGTGTCTGCTGCGGTGGAATACGAGCAGTACTTC.